This T cell receptor beta chain was obtained from a study of cytomegalovirus exposure and HLA in healthy donors. About the research overall: Tens of millions of unique TCRs from HLA-typed donors were held in an early data release.

The CDR3 length is 15 residues. The ends lost 3 bases at V and 0 bases at J; junction bases unmatched: 3. Germline-derived CDR1 and CDR2 are LGHNA and YNFKEQ. Use of 60 Vbeta and 13 Jbeta primers characterized the PCR. Repertoires were generated with immunoSEQ multiplex PCR, while TCRdb's copy carries only in-frame clones and drops some. This table has about 82,000 clones, approximately 74% appearing once. The receptor was isolated from a man aged 40-49 years in good health and CMV-seropositive. Sequenced sample: PBMCs. This chain connects TRBV4-2 to TRBJ2-3; 7 nucleotides agree with TRBD1. This chain's CDR3 is CASSQDRHSTDTQYF. CDR3 sequence (DNA): TGTGCCAGCAGCCAGGACAGGCATAGCACAGATACGCAGTATTTT.